This T cell receptor beta chain is drawn from a study of blood T cell repertoires in COVID-19 (dated by TCRdb to the early 2020s). In terms of the full investigation: Collaborator samples came from the United States, Italy and Spain and covered acute and convalescent phases of COVID-19. Samples were obtained from the ongoing ImmuneRACE study (first 160 participants) and from some 1,200 subjects provided by 6 global collaborators. The repertoires were released in a freely available public database meant as a resource for research on the immune response to SARS-CoV-2. A de-identified subject ID, COVID-19 status, age in years and sex were almost always included in the sample metadata. Where available, HLA class I and class II types were taken from metadata supplied by the sample provider and were not determined by assay-based typing. The prospective study material was composed of cDNA or gDNA derived from T cells, B-cell-depleted T cells, or PBMCs. Subjects who had been exposed to COVID-19, were actively infected with it, or had recovered from it provided the deeply sampled blood TCRbeta repertoires that made up the dataset. Results the study describes overall, beyond this receptor: The quantity of clinical and demographic metadata differed by source and by participant and was supplied without curation.

CDR1 and CDR2, looked up from the germline V gene, are LGHNA and YSLEER. From the cysteine through the phenylalanine, the CDR3 covers 16 amino acids. The entry retains the CDR3 DNA only, 48 bases that are in frame from base 1. The V end loses 0 bases and the J end loses 0 bases, and a stretch of 11 bases separates them. To note about this clone: Its antigen specificity is not known. No quality values exist for individual bases; no much larger clone is one base distant.

TCRbeta CDR3 regions were amplified from genomic DNA by means of the immunoSEQ Assay, a bias-controlled multiplex PCR. The paper's processing steps were these. The number of nucleated cells in each sample was estimated from the amplification of reference gene primers within the assay. To quantify the absolute abundance of each unique TCRbeta CDR3 rearrangement, sequence reads were collapsed and filtered. Productive Simpson clonality was computed per sample as the square root of Simpson's diversity index over productive rearrangements. TCRdb re-hosts the immuneACCESS table, in-frame sequences only. Its copies lack some clones; in the studies checked, an unresolved V gene accounts for under half of them, and the cause for the rest is not known. V, J and clone size derive from that table, while D and trimming were established from the DNA sequence. A total of a few hundred thousand clones appear in this sample, more than 85% of them only once. The ten largest clones capture 3.6% of the sample.

The collaborating institutions used their own protocols to collect whole blood in K2EDTA tubes. For TCRbeta analysis, collaborators shipped samples as frozen whole blood, isolated PBMCs, or DNA extracted from either of those sample types. The sequence was collected from a man between 18 and 29 years old with active or convalescent COVID-19. Sequenced material: peripheral blood. The chain joins TRBV4-3 to TRBJ1-1; the D gene remains uncertain. The DNA is as follows: TGCGCCAGCAGCCAAGATCAGCGGGGAATGAACACTGAAGCTTTCTTT. This translates into CASSQDQRGMNTEAFF.